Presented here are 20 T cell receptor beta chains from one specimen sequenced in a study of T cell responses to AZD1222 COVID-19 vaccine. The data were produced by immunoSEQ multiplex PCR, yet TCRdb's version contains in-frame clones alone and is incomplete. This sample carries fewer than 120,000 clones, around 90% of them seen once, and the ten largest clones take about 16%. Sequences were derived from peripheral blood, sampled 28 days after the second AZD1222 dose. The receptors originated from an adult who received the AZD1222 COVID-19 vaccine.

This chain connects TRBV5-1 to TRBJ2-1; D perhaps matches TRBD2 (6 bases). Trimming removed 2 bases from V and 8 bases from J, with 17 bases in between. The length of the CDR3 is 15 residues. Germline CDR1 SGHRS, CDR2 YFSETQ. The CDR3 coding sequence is TGCGCCAGCAGCTTAAGGGTGGGGGGTATGGATGAGCAGTTCTTC. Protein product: CASSLRVGGMDEQFF.

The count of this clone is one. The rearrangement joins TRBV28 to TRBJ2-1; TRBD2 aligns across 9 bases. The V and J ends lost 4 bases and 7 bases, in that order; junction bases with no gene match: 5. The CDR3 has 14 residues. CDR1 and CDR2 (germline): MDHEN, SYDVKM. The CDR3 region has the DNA TGTGCCAGCAGTTCATTAGCGGGAGTTAATGAGCAGTTCTTC. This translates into CASSSLAGVNEQFF.

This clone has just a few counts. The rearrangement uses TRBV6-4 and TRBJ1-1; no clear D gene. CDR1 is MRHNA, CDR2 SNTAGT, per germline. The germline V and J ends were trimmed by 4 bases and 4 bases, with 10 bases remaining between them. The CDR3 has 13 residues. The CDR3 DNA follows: TGTGCCAGCAGTGTGGATTTTAGCACTGAAGCTTTCTTT. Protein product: CASSVDFSTEAFF.

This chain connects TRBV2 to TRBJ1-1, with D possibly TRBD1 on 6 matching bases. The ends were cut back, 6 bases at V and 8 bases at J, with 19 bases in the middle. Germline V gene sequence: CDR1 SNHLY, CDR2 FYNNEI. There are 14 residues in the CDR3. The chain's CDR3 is CASRRAGEVLEAFF. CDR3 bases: TGTGCCAGCAGGAGGGCAGGGGAGGTTCTGGAAGCTTTCTTT.

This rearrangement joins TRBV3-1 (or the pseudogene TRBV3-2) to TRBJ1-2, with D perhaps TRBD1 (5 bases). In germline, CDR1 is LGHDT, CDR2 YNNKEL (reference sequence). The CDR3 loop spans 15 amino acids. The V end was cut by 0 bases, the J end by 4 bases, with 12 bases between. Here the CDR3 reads CASSQDASGGYGYTF. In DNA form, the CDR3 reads TGTGCCAGCAGCCAAGACGCTTCCGGGGGCTATGGCTACACCTTC.

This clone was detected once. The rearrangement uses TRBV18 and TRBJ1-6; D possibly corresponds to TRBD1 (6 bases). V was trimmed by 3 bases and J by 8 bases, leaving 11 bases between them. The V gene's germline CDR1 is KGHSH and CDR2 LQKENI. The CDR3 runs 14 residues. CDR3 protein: CASSPTGRDSPLHF. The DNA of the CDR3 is TGTGCCAGCTCACCCACAGGGAGGGATTCACCCCTCCACTTT.

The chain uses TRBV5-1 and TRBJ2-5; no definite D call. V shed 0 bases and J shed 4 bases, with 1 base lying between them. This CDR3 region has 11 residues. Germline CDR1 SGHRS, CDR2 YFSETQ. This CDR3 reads CASSLVETQYF. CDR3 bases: TGCGCCAGCAGCTTGGTAGAGACCCAGTACTTC.

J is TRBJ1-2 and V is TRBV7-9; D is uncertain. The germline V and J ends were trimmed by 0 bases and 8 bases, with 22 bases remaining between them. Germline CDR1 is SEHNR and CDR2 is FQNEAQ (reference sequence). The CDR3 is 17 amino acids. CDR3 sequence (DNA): TGTGCCAGCAGCTTAGCGCAACGGACGGAGCCGGTTGACGGCTACACCTTC. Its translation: CASSLAQRTEPVDGYTF.

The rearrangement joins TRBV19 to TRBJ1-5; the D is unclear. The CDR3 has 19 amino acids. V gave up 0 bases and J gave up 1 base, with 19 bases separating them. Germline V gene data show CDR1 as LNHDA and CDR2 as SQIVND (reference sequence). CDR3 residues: CASSIDGISSAGSNQPQHF. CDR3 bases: TGTGCCAGTAGTATAGATGGGATCAGTTCGGCGGGGAGCAATCAGCCCCAGCATTTT.

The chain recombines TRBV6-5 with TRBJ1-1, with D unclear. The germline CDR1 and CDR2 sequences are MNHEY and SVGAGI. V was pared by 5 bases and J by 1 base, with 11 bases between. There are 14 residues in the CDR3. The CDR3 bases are TGTGCCAGCAGTCGCGACTGGAAGAACACTGAAGCTTTCTTT. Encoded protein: CASSRDWKNTEAFF.

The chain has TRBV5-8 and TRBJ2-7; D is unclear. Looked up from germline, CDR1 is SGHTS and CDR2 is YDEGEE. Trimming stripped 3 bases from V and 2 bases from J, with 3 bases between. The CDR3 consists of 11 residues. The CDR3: CASSYTYEQYF. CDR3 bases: TGTGCCAGCAGCTACACCTACGAGCAGTACTTC.

This CDR3 is CASSLGAAGYSQFF. The CDR3 DNA follows: TGTGCCAGCAGCTTAGGTGCGGCAGGCTACTCCCAGTTCTTC. The chain has TRBV7-9 and TRBJ2-1; D unresolved. CDR1 is SEHNR and CDR2 is FQNEAQ in the germline V gene (reference sequence). Trimming took off 1 base at V and 13 bases at J, with 17 bases between the two ends. This CDR3 spans 14 amino acids.

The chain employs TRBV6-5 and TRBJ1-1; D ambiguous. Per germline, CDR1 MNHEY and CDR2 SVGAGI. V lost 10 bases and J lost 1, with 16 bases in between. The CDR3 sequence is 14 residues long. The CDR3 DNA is TGTGCCACCGGCGAGGGTGGGTGGAACACTGAAGCTTTCTTT. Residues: CATGEGGWNTEAFF.

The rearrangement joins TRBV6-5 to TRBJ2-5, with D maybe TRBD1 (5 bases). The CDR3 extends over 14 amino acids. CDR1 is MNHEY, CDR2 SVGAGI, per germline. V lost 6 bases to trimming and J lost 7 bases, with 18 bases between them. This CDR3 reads CASSYDLLQGTQYF. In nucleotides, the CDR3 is TGTGCCAGCAGCTACGACCTCCTCCAGGGGACCCAGTACTTC.

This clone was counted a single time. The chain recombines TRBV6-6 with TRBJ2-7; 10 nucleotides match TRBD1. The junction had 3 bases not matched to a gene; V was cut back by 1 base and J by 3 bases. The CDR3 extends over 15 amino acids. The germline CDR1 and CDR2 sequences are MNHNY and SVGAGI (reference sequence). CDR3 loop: CASSYLGTGVYEQYF. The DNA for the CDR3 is TGTGCCAGCAGTTACTTAGGGACAGGGGTCTACGAGCAGTACTTC.

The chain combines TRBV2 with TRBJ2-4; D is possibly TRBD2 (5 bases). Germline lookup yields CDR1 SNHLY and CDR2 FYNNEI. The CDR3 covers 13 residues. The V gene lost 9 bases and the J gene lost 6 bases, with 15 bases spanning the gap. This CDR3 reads CASHEGHANIQYF. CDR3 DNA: TGTGCCAGTCACGAGGGTCACGCAAACATTCAGTACTTC.

The CDR3 region has the DNA TGTGCCAGCAGCCACCGGGGACTAGCGGGAAGTGAGCAGTACTTC. Residues: CASSHRGLAGSEQYF. The rearrangement joins TRBV28 to TRBJ2-7; TRBD2 agrees at 13 bases. The J segment lost 7 bases and the V segment lost 6 bases, leaving 9 bases of the junction unmatched. The CDR3 sequence is 15 residues long. CDR1 is MDHEN, CDR2 SYDVKM, per germline.

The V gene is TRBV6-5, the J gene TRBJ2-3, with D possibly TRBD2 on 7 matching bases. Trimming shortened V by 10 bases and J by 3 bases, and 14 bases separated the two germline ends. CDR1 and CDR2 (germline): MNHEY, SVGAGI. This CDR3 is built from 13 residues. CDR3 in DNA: TGTGCCACAAGGGGGGGCGGAACAGATACGCAGTATTTT. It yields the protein CATRGGGTDTQYF.

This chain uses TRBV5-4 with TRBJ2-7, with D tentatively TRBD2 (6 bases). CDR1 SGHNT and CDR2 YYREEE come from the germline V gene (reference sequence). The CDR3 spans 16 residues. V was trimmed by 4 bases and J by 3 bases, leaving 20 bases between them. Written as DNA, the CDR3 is TGTGCCAGCAGCCCCACTCAGGAGGGGCCGATCTACGAGCAGTACTTC. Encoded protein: CASSPTQEGPIYEQYF.

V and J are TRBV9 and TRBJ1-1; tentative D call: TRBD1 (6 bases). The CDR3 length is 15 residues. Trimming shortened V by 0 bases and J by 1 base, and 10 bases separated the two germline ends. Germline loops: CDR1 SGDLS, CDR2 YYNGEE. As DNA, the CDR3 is TGTGCCAGCAGCGTAGGAGCAGGGGCGAACACTGAAGCTTTCTTT. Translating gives CASSVGAGANTEAFF.